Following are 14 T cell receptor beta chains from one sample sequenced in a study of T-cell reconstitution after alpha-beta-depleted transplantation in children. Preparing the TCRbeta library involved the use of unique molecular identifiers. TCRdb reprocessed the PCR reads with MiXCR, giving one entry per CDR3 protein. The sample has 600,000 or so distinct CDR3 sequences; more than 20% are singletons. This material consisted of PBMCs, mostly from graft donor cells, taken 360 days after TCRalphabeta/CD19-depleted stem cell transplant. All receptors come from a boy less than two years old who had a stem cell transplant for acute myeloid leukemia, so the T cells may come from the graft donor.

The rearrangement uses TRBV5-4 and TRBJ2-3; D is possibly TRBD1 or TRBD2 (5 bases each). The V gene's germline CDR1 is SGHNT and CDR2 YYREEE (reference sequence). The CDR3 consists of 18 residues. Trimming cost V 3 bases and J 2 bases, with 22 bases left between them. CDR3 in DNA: TGTGCCAGCAGCTCAGGGAGCCGCAACGATAAGATCACAGATACGCAGTATTTT. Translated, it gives CASSSGSRNDKITDTQYF.

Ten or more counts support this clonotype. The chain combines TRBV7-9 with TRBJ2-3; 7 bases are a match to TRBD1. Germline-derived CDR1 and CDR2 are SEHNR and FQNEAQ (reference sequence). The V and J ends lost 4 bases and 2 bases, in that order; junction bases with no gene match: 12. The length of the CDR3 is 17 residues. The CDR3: CASSYPILTGTTDTQYF. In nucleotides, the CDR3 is TGTGCCAGCAGCTACCCCATTCTGACAGGGACCACAGATACGCAGTATTTT. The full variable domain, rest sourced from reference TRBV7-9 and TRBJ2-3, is DTGVSQNPRHKITKRGQNVTFRCDPISEHNRLYWYRQTLGQGPEFLTYFQNEAQLEKSRLLSDRFSAERPKGSFSTLEIQRTEQGDSAMYLCASSYPILTGTTDTQYFGPGTRLTVL.

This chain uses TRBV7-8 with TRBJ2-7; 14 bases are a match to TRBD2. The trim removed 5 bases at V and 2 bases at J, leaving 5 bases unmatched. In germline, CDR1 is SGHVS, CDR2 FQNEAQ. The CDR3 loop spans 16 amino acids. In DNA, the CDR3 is TGTGCCAGCAGCCCTTGGACTAGCGGGGGGCCCTACGAGCAGTACTTC. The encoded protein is CASSPWTSGGPYEQYF.

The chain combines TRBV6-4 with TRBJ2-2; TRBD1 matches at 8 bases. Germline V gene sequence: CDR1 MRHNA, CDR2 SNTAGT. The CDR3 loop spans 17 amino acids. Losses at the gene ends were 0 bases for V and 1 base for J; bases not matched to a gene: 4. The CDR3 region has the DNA TGTGCCAGCAGTGACTCGGACAGGGTGGGGAACACCGGGGAGCTGTTTTTT. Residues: CASSDSDRVGNTGELFF.

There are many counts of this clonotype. The CDR3, as DNA: TGTGCCAGCAGCCGGACCAATGCGAACACCGGGGAGCTGTTTTTT. As protein: CASSRTNANTGELFF. This chain joins TRBV11-2 and TRBJ2-2; D unclear. The V gene's germline CDR1 is SGHAT and CDR2 FQNNGV. Deletions cut 5 bases from V and 0 bases from J, with 10 bases between. The CDR3 has 15 amino acids.

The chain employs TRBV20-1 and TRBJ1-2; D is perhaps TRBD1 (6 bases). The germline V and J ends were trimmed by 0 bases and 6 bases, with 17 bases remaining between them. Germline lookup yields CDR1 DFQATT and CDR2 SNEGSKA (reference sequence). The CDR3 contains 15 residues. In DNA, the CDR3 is TGCAGTGCTAGAGACTCCTACAGGGTTAGCGATGGCTACACCTTC. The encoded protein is CSARDSYRVSDGYTF.

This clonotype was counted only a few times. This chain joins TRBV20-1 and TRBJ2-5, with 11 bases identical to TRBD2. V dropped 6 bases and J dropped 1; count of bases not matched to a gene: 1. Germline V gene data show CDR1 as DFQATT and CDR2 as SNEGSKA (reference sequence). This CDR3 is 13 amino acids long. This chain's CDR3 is CSALAGGQETQYF. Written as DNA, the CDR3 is TGCAGTGCCCTAGCGGGGGGCCAAGAGACCCAGTACTTC.

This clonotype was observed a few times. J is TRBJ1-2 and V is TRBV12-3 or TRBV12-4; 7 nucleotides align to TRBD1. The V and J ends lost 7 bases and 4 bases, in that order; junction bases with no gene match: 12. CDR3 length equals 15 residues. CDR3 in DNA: TGTGCCAGCACGGGTGGACAGGCCTCTTTCTATGGCTACACCTTC. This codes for CASTGGQASFYGYTF.

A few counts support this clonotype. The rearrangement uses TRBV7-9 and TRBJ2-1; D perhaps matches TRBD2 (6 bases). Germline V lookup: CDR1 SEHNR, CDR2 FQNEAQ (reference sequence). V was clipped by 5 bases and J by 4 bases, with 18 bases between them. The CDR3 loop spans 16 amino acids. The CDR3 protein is CASSPGATQRYNEQFF. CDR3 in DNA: TGTGCCAGCAGCCCGGGAGCTACCCAGCGATACAATGAGCAGTTCTTC.

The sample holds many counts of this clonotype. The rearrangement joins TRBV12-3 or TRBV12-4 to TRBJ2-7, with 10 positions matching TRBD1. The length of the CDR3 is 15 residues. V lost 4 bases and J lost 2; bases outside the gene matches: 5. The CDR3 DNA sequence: TGTGCCAGCAGTTCCGGGACAGGGGTTACCTACGAGCAGTACTTC. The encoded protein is CASSSGTGVTYEQYF.

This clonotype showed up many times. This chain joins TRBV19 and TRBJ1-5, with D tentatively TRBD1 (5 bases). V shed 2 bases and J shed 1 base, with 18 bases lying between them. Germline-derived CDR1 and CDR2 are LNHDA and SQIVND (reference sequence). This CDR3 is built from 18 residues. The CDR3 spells CASSILTGSGISNQPQHF. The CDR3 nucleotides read TGTGCCAGTAGTATACTTACAGGATCGGGAATAAGCAATCAGCCCCAGCATTTT.

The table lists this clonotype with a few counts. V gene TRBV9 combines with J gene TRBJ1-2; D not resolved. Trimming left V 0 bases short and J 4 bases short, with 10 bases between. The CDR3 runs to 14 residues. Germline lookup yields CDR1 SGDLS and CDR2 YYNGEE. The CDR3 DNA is TGTGCCAGCAGCGTAGCTGACGGACTCTATGGCTACACCTTC. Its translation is CASSVADGLYGYTF.

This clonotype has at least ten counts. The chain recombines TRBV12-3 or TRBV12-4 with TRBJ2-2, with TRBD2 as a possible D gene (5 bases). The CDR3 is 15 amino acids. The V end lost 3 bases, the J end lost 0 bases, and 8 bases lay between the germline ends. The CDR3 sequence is CASSFEGPNTGELFF. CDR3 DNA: TGTGCCAGCAGTTTCGAGGGCCCGAACACCGGGGAGCTGTTTTTT.

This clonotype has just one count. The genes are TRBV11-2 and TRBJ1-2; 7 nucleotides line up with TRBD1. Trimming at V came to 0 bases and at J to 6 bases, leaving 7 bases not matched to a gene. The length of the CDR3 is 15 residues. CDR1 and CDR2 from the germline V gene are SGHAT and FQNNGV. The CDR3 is CASSLDPTGKHGYTF. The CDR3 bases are TGTGCCAGCAGCTTAGACCCGACAGGGAAGCATGGCTACACCTTC.